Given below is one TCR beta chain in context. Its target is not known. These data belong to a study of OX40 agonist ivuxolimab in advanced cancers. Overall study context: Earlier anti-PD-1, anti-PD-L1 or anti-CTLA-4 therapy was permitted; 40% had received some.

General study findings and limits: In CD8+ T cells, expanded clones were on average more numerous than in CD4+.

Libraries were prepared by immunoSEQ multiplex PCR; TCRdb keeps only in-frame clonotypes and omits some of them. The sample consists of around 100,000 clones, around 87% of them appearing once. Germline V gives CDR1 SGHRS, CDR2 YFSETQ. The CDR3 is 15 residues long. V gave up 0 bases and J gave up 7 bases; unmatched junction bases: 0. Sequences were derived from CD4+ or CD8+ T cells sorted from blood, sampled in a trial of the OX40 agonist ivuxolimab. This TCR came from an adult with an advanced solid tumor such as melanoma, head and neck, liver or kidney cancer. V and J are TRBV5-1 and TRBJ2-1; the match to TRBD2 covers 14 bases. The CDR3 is CASSLGLAGGNEQFF. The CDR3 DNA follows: TGCGCCAGCAGCTTGGGACTAGCGGGAGGGAATGAGCAGTTCTTC. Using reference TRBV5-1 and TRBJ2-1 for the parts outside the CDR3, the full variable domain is KAGVTQTPRYLIKTRGQQVTLSCSPISGHRSVSWYQQTPGQGLQFLFEYFSETQRNKGNFPGRFSGRQFSNSRSEMNVSTLELGDSALYLCASSLGLAGGNEQFFGPGTRLTVL.